This TCR beta chain is from a study of blood T cell repertoires in COVID-19. CDR1 is SEHNR and CDR2 is FQNEAQ in the germline V gene (reference sequence). This CDR3 comprises 14 residues. Trimming took off 3 bases at V and 8 bases at J, with 16 bases between the two ends. Using immunoSEQ multiplex PCR, the repertoire was profiled, and TCRdb retains in-frame clones only, with some absent. The data show under 150,000 clones, around nine tenths seen once. This clone was seen more than once but under ten times. The chain combines TRBV7-9 with TRBJ1-2; D is perhaps TRBD1 (6 bases). Sequencing input: peripheral blood. The source is a woman between 70 and 85 years old who had recovered from COVID-19. Written as DNA, the CDR3 is TGTGCCAGCAGCTTTGGGGGGGCGACGGAAGGCTACACCTTC. Amino acids: CASSFGGATEGYTF.